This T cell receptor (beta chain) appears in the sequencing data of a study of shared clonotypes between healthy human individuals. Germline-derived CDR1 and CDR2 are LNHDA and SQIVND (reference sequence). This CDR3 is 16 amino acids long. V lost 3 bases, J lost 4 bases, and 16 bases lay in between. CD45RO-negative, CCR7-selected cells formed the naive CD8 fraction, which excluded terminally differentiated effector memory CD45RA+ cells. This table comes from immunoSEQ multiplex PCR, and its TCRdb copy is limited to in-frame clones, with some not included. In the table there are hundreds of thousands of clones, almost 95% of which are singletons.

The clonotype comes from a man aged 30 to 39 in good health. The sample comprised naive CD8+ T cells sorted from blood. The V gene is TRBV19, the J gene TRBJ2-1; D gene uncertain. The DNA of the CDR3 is TGTGCCAGTAGTATGGGCGGATCGGGTATTTACAATGAGCAGTTCTTC. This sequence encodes CASSMGGSGIYNEQFF. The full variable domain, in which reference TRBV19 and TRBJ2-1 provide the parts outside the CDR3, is DGGITQSPKYLFRKEGQNVTLSCEQNLNHDAMYWYRQDPGQGLRLIYYSQIVNDFQKGDIAEGYSVSREKKESFPLTVTSAQKNPTAFYLCASSMGGSGIYNEQFFGPGTRLTVL.